These T cell receptor beta chains were read from a single sample in a study of identical twins. Using its own MiXCR run on the 5' RACE reads, TCRdb lists one record per CDR3 protein. This table has a few hundred thousand distinct CDR3 sequences, about 8.3% appearing once. These data also formed part of another study, on yellow fever vaccine responses in identical twins.

Source material: CD8+ T cells sorted from blood. These receptors all stem from a woman between 18 and 29 years old in good health. The conserved cysteine and the conserved F or W are not part of the CDR3 here. D genes are given only for firm matches. Clone sizes are given selectively: once, few, many, or a class where the clone is expanded.

>TRBJ2-1|TRBV24-1|many|TRBD1
AAQGSSYNEQF
>TRBJ2-7|TRBV15|many|NA
ATSRVRPPDEQY
>TRBJ2-1|TRBV10-3|few|TRBD1
AIRPGQGINEQF
>TRBJ2-1|TRBV5-1|many|NA
ASSSLLGADNEQF
>TRBJ1-6|TRBV6-5|NA|TRBD1
ASSLGGQGANSPLH
>TRBJ2-1|TRBV11-2|NA|TRBD1
ASRGTGVPYEQF
>TRBJ1-5|TRBV7-9|many|TRBD1
ASSSGAGGWPQH
>TRBJ2-1|TRBV6-2/TRBV6-3|NA|NA
ASSYSNTRDEQF
>TRBJ2-7|TRBV4-3|many|NA
ASSQDRDNTYEQY
>TRBJ2-2|TRBV5-1|NA|TRBD2
ASSLGPSGGNTGELF
>TRBJ2-2|TRBV5-5|few|NA
ASSLGSGRYTGELF
>TRBJ2-7|TRBV7-9|few|NA
ASSLVSDMEQY
>TRBJ1-1|TRBV4-2|many|TRBD1
ASSQPGQLNTEAF
>TRBJ2-1|TRBV20-1|large|NA
SANEGTDYNEQF
>TRBJ2-5|TRBV7-8|NA|NA
ASSLWNEEETQY
>TRBJ2-5|TRBV10-3|few|NA
AISEPLVQETQY
>TRBJ2-3|TRBV5-4|many|NA
ASSLLGGADTQY
>TRBJ2-5|TRBV20-1|few|TRBD2
SARDGSSGRVETQY
>TRBJ2-3|TRBV29-1|NA|NA
SVEDWTFTDTQY
>TRBJ2-6|TRBV7-9|few|NA
ASSLALGDSGANVLT
>TRBJ1-5|TRBV27|few|NA
ASSLWGLGGQPQH
>TRBJ1-1|TRBV2|few|NA
ASSDGPDEAF
>TRBJ1-2|TRBV12-3/TRBV12-4|few|NA
ASLGNYGYT
>TRBJ2-5|TRBV5-6|many|TRBD2
ATQPWRTSGQETQY
>TRBJ1-2|TRBV20-1|few|NA
SARGQLVYGYT
>TRBJ2-1|TRBV27|few|TRBD2
ASSFPRWSGSGPYNEQF
>TRBJ2-2|TRBV6-5|NA|TRBD2
ASSYSAFRAGEFAGELF
>TRBJ2-2|TRBV2|few|TRBD1
ASSRGRGLTGELF
>TRBJ2-1|TRBV20-1|few|TRBD2
SARDLAEGDNEQF
>TRBJ2-7|TRBV10-3|NA|TRBD2
AMRGYSHYEQY
>TRBJ1-1|TRBV7-2|few|NA
ASSLGPRTNEAF
>TRBJ2-7|TRBV27|many|NA
ASAPRGLYEQY
>TRBJ2-2|TRBV11-2|few|NA
ASSLRVRETLNTGELF
>TRBJ1-2|TRBV6-2/TRBV6-3|NA|NA
ASSLTQTANYGYT
>TRBJ2-2|TRBV20-1|NA|NA
SARSGANTGELF
>TRBJ2-1|TRBV4-1|many|TRBD2
ASSRVSGSSYNEQF
>TRBJ2-7|TRBV29-1|few|TRBD2
SVAGTSELTYEQY
>TRBJ2-1|TRBV4-3|NA|TRBD2
ASSQVRGNSGRNNEQF
>TRBJ2-1|TRBV5-8|NA|TRBD2
ASSLRAGGEIDNEQF
>TRBJ1-1|TRBV14|few|NA
ASAGFGGTEAF
>TRBJ2-5|TRBV5-1|many|NA
ASRGETQY
>TRBJ2-5|TRBV7-9|few|TRBD1
ASSFPAGGEETQY
>TRBJ1-1|TRBV5-1|few|NA
ASSFDGGNTEAF
>TRBJ2-1|TRBV5-1|NA|TRBD2
ASSSPGLTNEQF
>TRBJ1-1|TRBV27|many|NA
ASSSGNTEAF
>TRBJ2-5|TRBV4-1|few|NA
ASSQETWSQETQY
>TRBJ2-3|TRBV14|NA|TRBD1
ASSQSSGQVEFRTDTQY
>TRBJ2-2|TRBV20-1|NA|NA
SARDFKTNTGELF
>TRBJ2-6|TRBV6-5|many|NA
ASSYWVSGANVLT
>TRBJ1-2|TRBV2|many|TRBD1
ASGARDSSDYGYT